This T cell receptor beta chain was found in a study of blood T cell repertoires in COVID-19. Study members were between about 18 and 100 years old and lived in over 20 US regions. Cohort placement rested on clinical history that participants reported themselves. The germline V gene encodes CDR1 PRHDT and CDR2 FYEKMQ (reference sequence). Trimming removed 3 bases from V and 5 bases from J, with 10 bases in between. The length of the CDR3 is 13 residues. As handled by the study authors: The assay estimated nucleated cells by amplifying reference gene primers. Repertoires were generated with immunoSEQ multiplex PCR, while TCRdb's copy carries only in-frame clones and drops some. The V and J calls and the clone size are those of that table, but D and trimming were determined from the DNA. Found here are more than 300,000 clones, 85% to 90% of them singletons; the top ten hold roughly 1.2%.

Sequencing was done on a sample of PBMCs or T cells enriched from blood (not recorded which). The gene calls are TRBV13 and TRBJ1-1; weak D call: TRBD1 (5 bases). The origin of this receptor is a woman between 18 and 29 years old who had recovered from COVID-19. The CDR3 loop reads CASSFVKGTEAFF. CDR3 bases: TGTGCCAGCAGCTTCGTTAAGGGGACTGAAGCTTTCTTT.